This T cell receptor beta chain originates from a study of identical twins. The germline gives CDR1 SGHAT, CDR2 FQNNGV. The CDR3 extends over 14 amino acids. The V end was cut by 6 bases, the J end by 7 bases, with 19 bases between. Template switching supplied a universal primer site; unique molecular identifiers were carried on the cDNA. TCRdb reanalysed the 5' RACE reads using MiXCR and keeps one entry per CDR3 protein. The sample records 280,000 or so distinct CDR3 sequences, approximately 8% being singletons. Study-wide results and caveats: A lower insertion count was a feature of abundant cord blood beta clonotypes, with no such feature in memory repertoires.

This clonotype was seen ten or more times. Its target is unknown. The sample was also reused in another study, on yellow fever vaccine responses in identical twins.

Material for sequencing was memory (CD45RO+) T cells sorted from blood. The genes are TRBV11-2 and TRBJ2-7; maybe TRBD2 (6 bases). The receptor comes from a woman between 18 and 30 years old in good health. The CDR3 here is CASSQGRGTGEQYV. In DNA, the CDR3 is TGTGCCAGCAGTCAAGGGCGGGGTACGGGGGAGCAGTACGTC.